This TCR beta chain appears in the sequencing data of a study of OX40 agonist ivuxolimab in advanced cancers. This CDR3 is 15 amino acids long. The germline V gene has CDR1 MNHEY and CDR2 SMNVEV (reference sequence). Trimming took 6 bases from V and 0 from J; bases not matched to a gene: 5. TCRdb's copy holds only in-frame clones and misses some; the assay was immunoSEQ multiplex PCR. Among 52,000 or so clones, approximately 82% were seen once, and the ten largest hold more than 3.5%. The sequences come from CD4+ or CD8+ T cells sorted from blood, collected in a trial of the OX40 agonist ivuxolimab. The source is an adult with an advanced solid tumor such as melanoma, head and neck, liver or kidney cancer. The chain recombines TRBV27 with TRBJ1-1; TRBD1 matches 9 bases. CDR3 DNA: TGTGCCAGCAGCATACAGGGGGCAGTGAACACTGAAGCTTTCTTT. It encodes CASSIQGAVNTEAFF.